This T cell receptor beta chain was retrieved from a study of T cell repertoires in cytomegalovirus infection. Study-level background: Indicated by public TCR beta signatures were CMV infection and matching HLA type.

Points on this clonotype: No antigen is known for it.

Study outcomes and limitations: CMV-specific HLA-C-restricted TCR beta clonotypes dominated the ex vivo response. The cumulative frequency of public TCR beta families distinguished individuals who carried CMV together with the relevant HLA.

Germline assignment: CDR1 MNHNS and CDR2 SASEGT. Deletions cut 5 bases from V and 3 bases from J, with 17 bases between. The CDR3 is 16 residues long. TCRdb passed the reads through MiXCR, listing each CDR3 protein once. The sample records 150,000 to 200,000 distinct CDR3 sequences, about 20% being singletons. The sequenced sample consisted of PBMCs. This sequence joins TRBV6-1 and TRBJ1-3; D unresolved. The receptor was isolated from a human donor in good health (CMV status not recorded). Some clones in this sample may be carry-over from other donors' samples. Here the CDR3 reads CASSPGSGNNGNTIYF. CDR3 DNA sequence: TGTGCCAGCAGTCCAGGAAGTGGAAATAATGGAAACACCATATATTTT.